This T cell receptor beta chain was documented in a study of blood T cell repertoires in COVID-19. Trimming took off 2 bases at V and 0 bases at J, with 3 bases between the two ends. Looked up from germline, CDR1 is MDHEN and CDR2 is SYDVKM. The CDR3 has 13 residues. In the original workflow: Amplification of reference gene primers was used by the study to estimate nucleated cell counts. Sequencing was performed with immunoSEQ multiplex PCR; in TCRdb, only in-frame clones are kept and a portion is missing. The V and J calls and clone size are taken from that table; D and trimming were inferred from the DNA. Altogether some 270,000 clones are present, approximately 89% being singletons, with the ten largest covering 1.5% to 2%.

J is TRBJ2-3 and V is TRBV28; no firm D call. This clonotype was sampled from a woman aged 60 to 75 who had recovered from COVID-19. The source material was peripheral blood. Here the CDR3 reads CASSLPSTDTQYF. The DNA for the CDR3 is TGTGCCAGCAGTTTACCTAGCACAGATACGCAGTATTTT.